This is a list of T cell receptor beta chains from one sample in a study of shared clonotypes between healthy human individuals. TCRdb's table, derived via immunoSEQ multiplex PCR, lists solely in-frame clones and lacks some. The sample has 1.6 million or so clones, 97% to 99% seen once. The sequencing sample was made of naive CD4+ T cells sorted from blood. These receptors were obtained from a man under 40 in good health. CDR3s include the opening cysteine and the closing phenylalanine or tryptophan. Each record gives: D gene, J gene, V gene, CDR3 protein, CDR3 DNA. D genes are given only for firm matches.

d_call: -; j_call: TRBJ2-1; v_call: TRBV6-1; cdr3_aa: CASSAAGRLSYNEQFF; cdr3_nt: TGTGCCAGCAGTGCCGCCGGACGGCTTTCATACAATGAGCAGTTCTTC
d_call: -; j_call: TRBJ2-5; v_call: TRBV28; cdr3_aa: CASSSHSQYF; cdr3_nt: TGTGCCAGCAGTTCCCATAGTCAGTACTTC
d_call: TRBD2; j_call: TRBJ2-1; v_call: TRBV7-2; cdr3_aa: CASSRRLAGGLARYNEQFF; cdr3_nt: TGTGCCAGCAGCCGGAGACTAGCGGGAGGGTTGGCCCGTTACAATGAGCAGTTCTTC
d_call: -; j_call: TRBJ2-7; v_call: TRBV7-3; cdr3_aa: CASTEGASSYEQYF; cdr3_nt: TGTGCCAGCACCGAAGGAGCTAGCTCCTACGAGCAGTACTTC
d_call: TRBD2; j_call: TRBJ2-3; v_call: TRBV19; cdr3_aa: CASSIRGRATDTQYF; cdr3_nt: TGTGCCAGTAGTATACGCGGGAGGGCCACAGATACGCAGTATTTT
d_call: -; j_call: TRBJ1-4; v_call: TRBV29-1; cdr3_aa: CSVDRFATNEKLFF; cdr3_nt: TGCAGCGTTGACAGATTCGCAACTAATGAAAAACTGTTTTTT
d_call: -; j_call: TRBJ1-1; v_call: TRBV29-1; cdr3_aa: CSVEGRQRNTEAFF; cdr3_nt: TGCAGCGTTGAAGGTCGACAGCGAAACACTGAAGCTTTCTTT
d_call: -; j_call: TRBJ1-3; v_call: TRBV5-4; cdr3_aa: CASSLAGEYSGNTIYF; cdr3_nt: TGTGCCAGCAGCTTGGCCGGGGAGTACTCTGGAAACACCATATATTTT
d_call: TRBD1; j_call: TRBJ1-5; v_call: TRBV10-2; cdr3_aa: CASGWTGGNQPQHF; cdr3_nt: TGCGCCAGCGGTTGGACAGGGGGCAATCAGCCCCAGCATTTT
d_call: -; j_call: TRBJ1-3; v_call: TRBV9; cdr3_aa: CASSVVGNSGNTIYF; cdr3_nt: TGTGCCAGCAGCGTAGTTGGTAACTCTGGAAACACCATATATTTT
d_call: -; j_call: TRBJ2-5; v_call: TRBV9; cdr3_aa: CASSVASATGETQYF; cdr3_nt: TGTGCCAGCAGCGTAGCTTCAGCTACCGGGGAGACCCAGTACTTC
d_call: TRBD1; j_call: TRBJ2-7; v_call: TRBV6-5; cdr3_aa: CATGQAAYEQYF; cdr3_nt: TGTGCCACTGGACAGGCGGCCTACGAGCAGTACTTC